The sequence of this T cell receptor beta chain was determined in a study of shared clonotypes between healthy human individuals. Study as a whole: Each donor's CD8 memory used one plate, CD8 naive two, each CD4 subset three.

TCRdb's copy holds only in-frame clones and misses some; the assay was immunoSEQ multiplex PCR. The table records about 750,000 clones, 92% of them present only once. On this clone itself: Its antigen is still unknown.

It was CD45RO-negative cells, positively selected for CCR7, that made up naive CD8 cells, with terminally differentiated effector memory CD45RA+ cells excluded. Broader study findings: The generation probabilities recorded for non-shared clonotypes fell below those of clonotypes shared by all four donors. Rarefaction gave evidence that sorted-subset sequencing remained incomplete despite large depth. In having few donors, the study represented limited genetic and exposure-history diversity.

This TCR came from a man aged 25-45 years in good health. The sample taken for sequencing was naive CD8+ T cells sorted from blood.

CDR3 nucleotides: TGCGCCAGCAGCTCATGGACATTTCTCGGCTACGAGCAGTACTTC. It translates to CASSSWTFLGYEQYF. This chain joins TRBV5-1 and TRBJ2-7; D is perhaps TRBD1 (5 bases). Germline loops: CDR1 SGHRS, CDR2 YFSETQ. V gave up 3 bases and J gave up 3 bases, with 16 bases separating them. The CDR3 totals 15 residues.